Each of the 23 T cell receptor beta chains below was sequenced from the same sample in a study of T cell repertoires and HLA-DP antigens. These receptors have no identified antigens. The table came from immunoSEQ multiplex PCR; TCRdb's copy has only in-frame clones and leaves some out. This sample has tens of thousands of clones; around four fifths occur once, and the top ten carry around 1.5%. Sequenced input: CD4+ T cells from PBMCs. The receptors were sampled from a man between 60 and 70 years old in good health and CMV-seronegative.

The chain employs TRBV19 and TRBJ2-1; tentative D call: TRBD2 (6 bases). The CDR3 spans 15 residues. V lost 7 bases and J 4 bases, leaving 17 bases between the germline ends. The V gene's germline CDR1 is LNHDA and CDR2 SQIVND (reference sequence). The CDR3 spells CASTLRTGLYNEQFF. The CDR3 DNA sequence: TGTGCCAGTACCCTACGCACCGGACTATACAATGAGCAGTTCTTC. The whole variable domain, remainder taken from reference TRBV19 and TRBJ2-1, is DGGITQSPKYLFRKEGQNVTLSCEQNLNHDAMYWYRQDPGQGLRLIYYSQIVNDFQKGDIAEGYSVSREKKESFPLTVTSAQKNPTAFYLCASTLRTGLYNEQFFGPGTRLTVL.

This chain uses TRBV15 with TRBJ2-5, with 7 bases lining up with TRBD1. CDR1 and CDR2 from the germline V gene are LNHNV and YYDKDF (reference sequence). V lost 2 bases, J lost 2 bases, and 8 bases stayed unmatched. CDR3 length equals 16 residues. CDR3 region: CATSRKTGTGQETQYF. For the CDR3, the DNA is TGTGCCACCAGCAGAAAGACAGGGACGGGACAAGAGACCCAGTACTTC.

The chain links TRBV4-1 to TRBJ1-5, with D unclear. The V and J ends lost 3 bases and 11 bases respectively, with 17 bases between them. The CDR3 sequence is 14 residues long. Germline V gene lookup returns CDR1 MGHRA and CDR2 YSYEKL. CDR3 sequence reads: CASSQAEAPRAQHF. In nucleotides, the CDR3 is TGCGCCAGCAGCCAGGCTGAAGCCCCACGGGCCCAGCATTTT.

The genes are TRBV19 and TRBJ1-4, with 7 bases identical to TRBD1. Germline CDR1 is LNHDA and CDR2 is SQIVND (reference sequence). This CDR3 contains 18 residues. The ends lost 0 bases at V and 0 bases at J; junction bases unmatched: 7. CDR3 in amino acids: CASSIERPGGPTNEKLFF. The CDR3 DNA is TGTGCCAGTAGTATAGAACGTCCAGGGGGGCCAACTAATGAAAAACTGTTTTTT.

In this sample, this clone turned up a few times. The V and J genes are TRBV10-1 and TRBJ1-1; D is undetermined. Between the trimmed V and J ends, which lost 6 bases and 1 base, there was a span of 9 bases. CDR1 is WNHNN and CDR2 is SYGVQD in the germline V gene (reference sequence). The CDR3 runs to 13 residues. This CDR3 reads CASSVQENTEAFF. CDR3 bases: TGCGCCAGCAGCGTACAAGAGAACACTGAAGCTTTCTTT.

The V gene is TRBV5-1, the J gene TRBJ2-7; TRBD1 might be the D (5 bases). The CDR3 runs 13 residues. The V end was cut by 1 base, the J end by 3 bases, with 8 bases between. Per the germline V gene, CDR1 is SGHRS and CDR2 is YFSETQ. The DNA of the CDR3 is TGCGCCAGCAGCTTGTTTAGGGGCTACGAGCAGTACGTC. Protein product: CASSLFRGYEQYV.

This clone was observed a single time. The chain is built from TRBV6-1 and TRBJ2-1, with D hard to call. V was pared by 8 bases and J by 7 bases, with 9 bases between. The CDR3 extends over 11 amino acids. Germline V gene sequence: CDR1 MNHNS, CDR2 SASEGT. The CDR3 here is CASRERNEQFF. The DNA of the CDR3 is TGTGCCAGCCGAGAACGAAATGAGCAGTTCTTC.

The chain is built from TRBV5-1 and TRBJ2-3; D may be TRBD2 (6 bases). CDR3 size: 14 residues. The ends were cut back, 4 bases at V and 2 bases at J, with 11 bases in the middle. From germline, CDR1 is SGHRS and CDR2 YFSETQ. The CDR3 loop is CASSPEGFTDTQYF. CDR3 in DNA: TGCGCCAGCAGCCCGGAGGGCTTCACAGATACGCAGTATTTT.

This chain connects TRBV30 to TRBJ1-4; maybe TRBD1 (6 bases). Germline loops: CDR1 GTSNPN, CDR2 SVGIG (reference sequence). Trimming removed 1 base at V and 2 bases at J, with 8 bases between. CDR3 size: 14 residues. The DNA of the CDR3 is TGTGCCTGGAGTGCAGGGGTGACTAATGAAAAACTGTTTTTT. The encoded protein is CAWSAGVTNEKLFF.

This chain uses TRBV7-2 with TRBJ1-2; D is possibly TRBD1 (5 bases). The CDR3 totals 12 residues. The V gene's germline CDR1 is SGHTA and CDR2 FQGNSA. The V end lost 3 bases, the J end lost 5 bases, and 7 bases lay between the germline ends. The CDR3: CASSFRQYGYTF. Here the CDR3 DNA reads TGTGCCAGCAGCTTTCGACAGTATGGCTACACCTTC. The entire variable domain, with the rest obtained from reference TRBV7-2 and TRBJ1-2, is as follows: GAGVSQSPSNKVTEKGKDVELRCDPISGHTALYWYRQSLGQGLEFLIYFQGNSAPDKSGLPSDRFSAERTGGSVSTLTIQRTQQEDSAVYLCASSFRQYGYTFGSGTRLTVV.

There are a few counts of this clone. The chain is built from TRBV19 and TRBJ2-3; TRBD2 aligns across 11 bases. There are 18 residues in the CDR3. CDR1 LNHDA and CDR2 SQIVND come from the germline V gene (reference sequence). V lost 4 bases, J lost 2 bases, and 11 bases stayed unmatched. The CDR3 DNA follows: TGTGCCAGTAGTAAGACTAGCGGGACTCGTGTGGTCACAGATACGCAGTATTTT. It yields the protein CASSKTSGTRVVTDTQYF.

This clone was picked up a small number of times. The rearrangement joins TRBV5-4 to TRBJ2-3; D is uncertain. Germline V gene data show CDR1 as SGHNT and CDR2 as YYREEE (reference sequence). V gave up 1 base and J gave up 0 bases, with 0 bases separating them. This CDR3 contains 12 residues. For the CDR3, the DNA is TGTGCCAGCAGCTTGAGCACAGATACGCAGTATTTT. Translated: CASSLSTDTQYF. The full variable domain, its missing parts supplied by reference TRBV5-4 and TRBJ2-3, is ETGVTQSPTHLIKTRGQQVTLRCSSQSGHNTVSWYQQALGQGPQFIFQYYREEENGRGNFPPRFSGLQFPNYSSELNVNALELDDSALYLCASSLSTDTQYFGPGTRLTVL.

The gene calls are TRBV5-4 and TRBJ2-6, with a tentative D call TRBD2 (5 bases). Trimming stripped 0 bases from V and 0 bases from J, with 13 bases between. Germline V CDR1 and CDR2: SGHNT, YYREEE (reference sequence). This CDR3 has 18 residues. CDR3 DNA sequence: TGTGCCAGCAGCTTGGAAGGCGGACTCATCTCTGGGGCCAACGTCCTGACTTTC. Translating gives CASSLEGGLISGANVLTF.

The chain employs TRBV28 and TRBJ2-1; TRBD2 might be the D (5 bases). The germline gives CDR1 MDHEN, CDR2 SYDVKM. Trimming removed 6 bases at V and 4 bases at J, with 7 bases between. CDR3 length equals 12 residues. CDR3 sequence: CASRGSYNEQFF. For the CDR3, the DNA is TGTGCCAGCAGGGGGAGTTACAATGAGCAGTTCTTC. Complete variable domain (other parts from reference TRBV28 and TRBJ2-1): DVKVTQSSRYLVKRTGEKVFLECVQDMDHENMFWYRQDPGLGLRLIYFSYDVKMKEKGDIPEGYSVSREKKERFSLILESASTNQTSMYLCASRGSYNEQFFGPGTRLTVL.

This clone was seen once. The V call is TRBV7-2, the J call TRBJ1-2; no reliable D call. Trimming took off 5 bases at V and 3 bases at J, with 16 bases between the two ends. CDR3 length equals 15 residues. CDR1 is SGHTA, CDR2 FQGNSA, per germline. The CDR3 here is CASSPRREQHYGYTF. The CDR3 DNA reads TGTGCCAGCAGCCCCCGGCGGGAGCAGCACTATGGCTACACCTTC.

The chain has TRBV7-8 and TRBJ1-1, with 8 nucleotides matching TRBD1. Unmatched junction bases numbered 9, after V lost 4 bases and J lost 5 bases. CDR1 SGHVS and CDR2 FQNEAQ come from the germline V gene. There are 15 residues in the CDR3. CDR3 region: CASSSRTGMRTEAFF. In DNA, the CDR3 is TGTGCCAGCAGCTCGCGGACAGGGATGAGGACTGAAGCTTTCTTT. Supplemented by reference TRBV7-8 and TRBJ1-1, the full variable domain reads GAGVSQSPRYKVAKRGQDVALRCDPISGHVSLFWYQQALGQGPEFLTYFQNEAQLDKSGLPSDRFFAERPEGSVSTLKIQRTQQEDSAVYLCASSSRTGMRTEAFFGQGTRLTVV.

The CDR3 spells CASSLTLYQETQYF. The CDR3 DNA reads TGTGCCAGCAGCTTGACATTGTACCAAGAGACCCAGTACTTC. This chain uses TRBV11-2 with TRBJ2-5; D is unclear. The CDR3 runs to 14 residues. V was trimmed by 3 bases and J by 0 bases, leaving 8 bases between them. Germline V gene data show CDR1 as SGHAT and CDR2 as FQNNGV.

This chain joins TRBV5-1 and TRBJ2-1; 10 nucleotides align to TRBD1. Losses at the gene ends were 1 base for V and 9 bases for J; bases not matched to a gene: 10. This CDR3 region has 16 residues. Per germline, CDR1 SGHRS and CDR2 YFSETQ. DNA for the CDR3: TGCGCCAGCAGCTTGTCCGGGACAGGGGTGGGAGGTGAGCAGTTCTTC. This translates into CASSLSGTGVGGEQFF.

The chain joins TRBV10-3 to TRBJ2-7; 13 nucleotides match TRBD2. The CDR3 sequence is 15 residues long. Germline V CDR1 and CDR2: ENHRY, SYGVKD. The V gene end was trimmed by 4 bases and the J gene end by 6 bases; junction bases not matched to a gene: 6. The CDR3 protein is CAISVGTSGNTEQYV. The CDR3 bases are TGTGCCATCAGTGTTGGGACTAGCGGGAACACCGAGCAGTACGTC.

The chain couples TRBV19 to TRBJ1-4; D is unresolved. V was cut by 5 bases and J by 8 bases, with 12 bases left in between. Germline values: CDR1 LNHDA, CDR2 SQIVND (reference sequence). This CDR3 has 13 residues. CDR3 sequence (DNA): TGTGCCAGTAGTGTGGTGGTTGGAGAAAAACTGTTTTTT. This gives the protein CASSVVVGEKLFF.

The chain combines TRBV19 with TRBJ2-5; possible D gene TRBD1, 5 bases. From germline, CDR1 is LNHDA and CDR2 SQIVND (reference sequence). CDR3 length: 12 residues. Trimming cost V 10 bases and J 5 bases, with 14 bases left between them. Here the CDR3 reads CATSGYGETQYF. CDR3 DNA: TGTGCCACCTCAGGGTATGGGGAGACCCAGTACTTC.

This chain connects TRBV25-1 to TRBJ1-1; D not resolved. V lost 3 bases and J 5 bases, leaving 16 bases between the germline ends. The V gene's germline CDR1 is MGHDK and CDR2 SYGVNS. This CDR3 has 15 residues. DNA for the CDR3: TGTGCCAGCAGTGACTTTAATTCCGCGGGGACTGAAGCTTTCTTT. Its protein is CASSDFNSAGTEAFF.

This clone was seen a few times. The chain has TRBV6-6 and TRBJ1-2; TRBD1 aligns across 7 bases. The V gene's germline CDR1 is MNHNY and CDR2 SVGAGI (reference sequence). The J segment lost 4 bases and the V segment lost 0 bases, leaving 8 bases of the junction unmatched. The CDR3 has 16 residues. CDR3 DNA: TGTGCCAGCAGTTACTCCTATCAGGGACAGTCCTATGGCTACACCTTC. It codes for CASSYSYQGQSYGYTF.